This TCR beta chain was captured in a study of T-cell memory formation after mild COVID-19. TCRdb used MiXCR to reprocess the 5' RACE reads, holding one entry per CDR3 protein. The sample lists fewer than 650,000 distinct CDR3 sequences, about 18% seen once, with roughly 8% in the top ten. CDR3 size: 15 residues. CDR1 and CDR2 (germline): SGHRS, YFSETQ. V was cut by 3 bases and J by 3 bases, with 13 bases left in between. Sequenced input: PBMCs or a T cell subset sorted from them (not recorded which). This chain uses TRBV5-1 with TRBJ2-1; a weak D match, TRBD2 (5 bases). The receptor was derived from an adult woman who had mild COVID-19 (a few samples of this study predate the infection). Cell type and time point are not known. The CDR3 DNA sequence: TGCGCCAGCAGCTACTCTTGGGGAGACTACAATGAGCAGTTCTTC. As protein: CASSYSWGDYNEQFF.